The 28 T cell receptor beta chains below come from one sample, sequenced in a study of T cells in Graves' hyperthyroidism and ophthalmopathy. Using RNA transcripts as the source, TCR beta CDR3 regions were amplified. Initially, a first-round RT-PCR of the TCR CDR3 employed the HTBI primer set. TCRdb re-called the multiplex PCR reads through MiXCR, storing one row per CDR3 protein. Among around 700,000 distinct CDR3 sequences listed, approximately 40% were seen once. The sample taken for sequencing was blood. The source of these receptors is a woman aged 40 to 50 with Graves' hyperthyroidism.

This clonotype was counted once. CDR3 bases: TGTGCCATCAGTGAGGCTGCGGGGGCCCACGAGCAGTACTTC. Translation gives CAISEAAGAHEQYF. The V gene is TRBV10-3, the J gene TRBJ2-7, with a weak D call TRBD2 (7 bases). This CDR3 has 14 residues. V shed 2 bases and J shed 5 bases, with 13 bases lying between them. The germline V gene has CDR1 ENHRY and CDR2 SYGVKD.

To note about this clonotype: Given a much more abundant clone one base away, this may be a read error. The CDR3 region has the DNA TGTGCCAGCAGCATCATACCGGGGACAGCACCATCTGGGGCCAACATCCTGACTTTC. It codes for CASSIIPGTAPSGANILTF. The chain uses TRBV7-9 and TRBJ2-6; TRBD1 aligns across 7 bases. This CDR3 contains 19 residues. Germline CDR1 and CDR2: SEHNR and FQNEAQ (reference sequence).

This clonotype was counted between two and nine times. The chain combines TRBV6-4 with TRBJ1-5; 7 bases fit TRBD1. Looked up from germline, CDR1 is MRHNA and CDR2 is SNTAGT. V shed 4 bases, J shed 5 bases, and the junction held 14 bases outside the gene matches. The CDR3 covers 17 residues. The CDR3 loop reads CASSVGQWGAGDQPQHF. The CDR3 DNA reads as TGTGCCAGCAGTGTGGGACAGTGGGGGGCTGGGGATCAGCCCCAGCATTTT.

This clonotype showed up many times. The rearrangement joins TRBV2 to TRBJ1-5; 9 bases agree with TRBD1. Germline values: CDR1 SNHLY, CDR2 FYNNEI. The V segment lost 6 bases and the J segment 3 bases; nucleotides outside the gene matches: 6. The CDR3 extends over 15 amino acids. The CDR3 region has the DNA TGTGCCAGCAGGGAGGGACAGGGAGACAATCAGCCCCAGCATTTT. Encoded protein: CASREGQGDNQPQHF.

Many counts were recorded for this clonotype. The V gene is TRBV7-3, the J gene TRBJ2-2; 7 bases are a match to TRBD1. Germline trimming cut 3 bases from V and 6 bases from J; bases unmatched to any gene: 7. The germline gives CDR1 SGHTA, CDR2 FQGTGA. The CDR3 covers 15 residues. Here the CDR3 reads CASSLRTGAAGELFF. DNA for the CDR3: TGTGCCAGCAGCTTGCGGACAGGCGCGGCCGGGGAGCTGTTTTTT.

This chain connects TRBV25-1 to TRBJ1-1, with D uncertain. This CDR3 is built from 18 residues. The germline V gene has CDR1 MGHDK and CDR2 SYGVNS. V lost 6 bases and J 0 bases, leaving 23 bases between the germline ends. CDR3 residues: CASSELVSRLIMNTEAFF. DNA for the CDR3: TGTGCCAGCAGCGAGCTTGTCAGCCGACTGATCATGAACACTGAAGCTTTCTTT.

A few counts support this clonotype. A read error may account for a junction end that differs from germline. The rearrangement joins TRBV5-4 to TRBJ1-5, with D possibly matching TRBD1 (6 bases). The germline CDR1 and CDR2 sequences are SGHNT and YYREEE (reference sequence). The CDR3 spans 15 residues. The CDR3 bases are TGCGCCAGCAGCCAAGATGACAGGTTCAATCAGCCCCAGCATTTT. This encodes CASSQDDRFNQPQHF.

This clonotype was detected only a few times. The chain employs TRBV12-3 or TRBV12-4 and TRBJ2-2, with D possibly matching TRBD1 (5 bases). This CDR3 spans 15 amino acids. Deletions cut 6 bases from V and 3 bases from J, with 14 bases between. The CDR3 loop is CASRTPKGHTGELFF. DNA for the CDR3: TGTGCCAGCAGGACTCCTAAGGGGCACACCGGGGAGCTGTTTTTT.

This clonotype turned up a few times. V and J are TRBV9 and TRBJ1-1; TRBD1 might be the D (5 bases). The CDR3 is 13 amino acids. Germline CDR1 reads SGDLS; CDR2 reads YYNGEE. The V gene lost 0 bases and the J gene lost 10 bases, with 13 bases spanning the gap. The CDR3, as DNA: TGTGCCAGCAGCGTAGGATTGGGGGTTGGAGCTTTCTTT. Translation gives CASSVGLGVGAFF.

This clonotype was detected many times. The rearrangement joins TRBV2 to TRBJ1-3; D is unclear. Per the germline V gene, CDR1 is SNHLY and CDR2 is FYNNEI. V lost 2 bases and J lost 0, with 14 bases in between. This CDR3 has 17 residues. The CDR3 sequence: CASSESTTPSSGNTIYF. The CDR3 DNA reads as TGTGCCAGCAGTGAATCCACCACTCCCAGCTCTGGAAACACCATATATTTT.

A few counts support this clonotype. The V gene is TRBV6-5, the J gene TRBJ1-1; D perhaps matches TRBD1 (6 bases). Germline lookup yields CDR1 MNHEY and CDR2 SVGAGI. CDR3 length equals 14 residues. Trimming pared 6 bases from V and 3 bases from J, leaving 14 bases between. The CDR3: CASSRGLGDTEAFF. CDR3 nucleotide sequence: TGTGCCAGCAGCAGGGGCCTTGGGGACACTGAAGCTTTCTTT.

Ten or more counts support this clonotype. This sequence joins TRBV4-3 and TRBJ1-1; no definite D call. This CDR3 region has 13 residues. Trimming cost V 0 bases and J 6 bases, with 8 bases left between them. Germline CDR1 and CDR2: LGHNA and YSLEER. CDR3 residues: CASSQDLVAEAFF. The CDR3 DNA reads TGCGCCAGCAGCCAAGATCTTGTGGCTGAAGCTTTCTTT.

This clonotype was seen repeatedly, ten times or more. This chain joins TRBV19 and TRBJ2-7, with D possibly matching TRBD1 (7 bases). Deletions cut 7 bases from V and 6 bases from J, with 16 bases between. The CDR3 runs to 13 residues. Germline loops: CDR1 LNHDA, CDR2 SQIVND (reference sequence). This CDR3 is CASKGQGGLEQYF. CDR3 coding DNA: TGTGCCAGTAAGGGGCAGGGGGGACTCGAGCAGTACTTC.

This chain connects TRBV19 to TRBJ1-6; 8 nucleotides align to TRBD1. V lost 4 bases to trimming and J lost 10 bases; unmatched junction nucleotides: 9. The V gene's germline CDR1 is LNHDA and CDR2 SQIVND (reference sequence). This CDR3 has 15 amino acids. CDR3 residues: CASSSVGTGGSPLHF. The CDR3 region has the DNA TGTGCCAGTAGTAGTGTTGGCACAGGGGGATCACCCCTCCACTTT.

This rearrangement joins TRBV10-3 to TRBJ1-1; maybe TRBD1 (6 bases). V lost 10 bases, J lost 1 base, and 22 bases lay in between. The CDR3 consists of 16 residues. Germline assignment: CDR1 ENHRY and CDR2 SYGVKD. In DNA form, the CDR3 reads TGTGCCAGCTACGGGCAGGGCAAAGGGGGGAACACTGAAGCTTTCTTT. This sequence encodes CASYGQGKGGNTEAFF.

This clonotype was recorded at least ten times. The J gene is TRBJ2-7, the V gene TRBV7-2; TRBD2 might be the D (7 bases). V was shortened by 3 bases and J by 4 bases, with 13 bases between the two germline ends. The CDR3 spans 14 residues. Looked up from germline, CDR1 is SGHTA and CDR2 is FQGNSA. The CDR3 nucleotides are TGTGCCAGCAGCTTCGGGGGGCTCAGGTACGAGCAGTACTTC. It codes for CASSFGGLRYEQYF.

This clonotype was detected many times. V gene TRBV6-6 combines with J gene TRBJ2-7, with TRBD2 matching 7 bases. Trimming cost V 3 bases and J 3 bases; bases outside gene matches: 2. Germline CDR1 is MNHNY and CDR2 is SVGAGI (reference sequence). This CDR3 comprises 13 residues. The DNA for the CDR3 is TGTGCCAGCAGTTATTGGGGGGGCTACGAGCAGTACTTC. Protein sequence: CASSYWGGYEQYF.

This clonotype showed up just once. V usage is TRBV10-3 and J usage is TRBJ1-6, with 10 nucleotides matching TRBD1. Trimming removed 7 bases from V and 10 bases from J; junction bases left unmatched: 7. CDR1 ENHRY and CDR2 SYGVKD come from the germline V gene. This CDR3 contains 14 residues. The CDR3 DNA reads TGTGCCATCACAAGGGGGACAGGGGACTCACCCCTCCACTTT. Protein: CAITRGTGDSPLHF.

This clonotype was seen at least ten times. As DNA, the CDR3 is TGTGCCAGCGTTGGTCGGAACTATGGCTACACCTTC. Protein sequence: CASVGRNYGYTF. The rearrangement links TRBV2 to TRBJ1-2; D not resolved. This CDR3 comprises 12 residues. Germline V gene lookup returns CDR1 SNHLY and CDR2 FYNNEI. Trimming shortened V by 8 bases and J by 2 bases, and 9 bases separated the two germline ends. The whole variable domain, filled in from reference TRBV2 and TRBJ1-2, reads EPEVTQTPSHQVTQMGQEVILRCVPISNHLYFYWYRQILGQKVEFLVSFYNNEISEKSEIFDDQFSVERPDGSNFTLKIRSTKLEDSAMYFCASVGRNYGYTFGSGTRLTVV.

This clonotype was observed a handful of times. The CDR3 is CASSLSGLSSYEQYF. CDR3 coding DNA: TGTGCCAGCAGCTTATCCGGACTCAGCTCCTACGAGCAGTACTTC. The chain combines TRBV7-2 with TRBJ2-7; the D gene is possibly TRBD2 (5 bases). Trimming removed 2 bases from V and 0 bases from J, with 11 bases in between. Germline V gene lookup returns CDR1 SGHTA and CDR2 FQGNSA. The CDR3 spans 15 residues.

The rearrangement links TRBV6-5 to TRBJ1-1; 8 positions agree with TRBD1. The CDR3 consists of 18 residues. V lost 0 bases and J lost 0; bases outside the gene matches: 9. The germline CDR1 and CDR2 sequences are MNHEY and SVGAGI. CDR3 sequence (DNA): TGTGCCAGCAGTTACTCCACAGGGGGGTCTACCATGAACACTGAAGCTTTCTTT. Protein sequence: CASSYSTGGSTMNTEAFF.

The chain recombines TRBV7-2 with TRBJ1-2, with no clear D. Germline CDR1 is SGHTA and CDR2 is FQGNSA. Trimming left V 4 bases short and J 1 base short, with 16 bases between. The CDR3 totals 16 residues. Here the CDR3 reads CASSYRAGLLNYGYTF. DNA of the CDR3: TGTGCCAGCAGCTATAGGGCAGGACTTCTTAACTATGGCTACACCTTC.

There are many counts of this clonotype. The V gene is TRBV11-2, the J gene TRBJ1-1, with D unresolved. The germline V gene encodes CDR1 SGHAT and CDR2 FQNNGV. This CDR3 has 15 residues. V dropped 3 bases and J dropped 1 base, with 12 bases sitting between them. The CDR3 is CASSFYTDTNTEAFF. The CDR3 bases are TGTGCCAGCAGCTTTTACACAGATACGAACACTGAAGCTTTCTTT.

J is TRBJ1-4 and V is TRBV6-2 or TRBV6-3; 8 bases are a match to TRBD1. Per the germline V gene, CDR1 is MNHEY and CDR2 is SVGEGT. V lost 8 bases and J lost 6; bases outside the gene matches: 11. This CDR3 is 15 amino acids long. CDR3 bases: TGTGCCAGCGAACCGGTCAGGGGGCGTCATGAAAAACTGTTTTTT. Protein product: CASEPVRGRHEKLFF.

This clonotype was picked up many times. The rearrangement uses TRBV10-3 and TRBJ2-5, with a tentative D call TRBD1 (6 bases). Looked up from germline, CDR1 is ENHRY and CDR2 is SYGVKD. This CDR3 has 17 amino acids. V was cut by 6 bases and J by 3 bases, with 23 bases left in between. CDR3 nucleotides: TGTGCCATCAGCCAATCAAAAGGGGGAATTAACAAAGAGACCCAGTACTTC. Protein: CAISQSKGGINKETQYF.

This chain links TRBV6-5 with TRBJ1-1; D gene uncertain. The CDR3 runs 14 residues. V was trimmed by 2 bases and J by 1 base, leaving 8 bases between them. Germline-derived CDR1 and CDR2 are MNHEY and SVGAGI. The CDR3 DNA sequence: TGTGCCAGCAGTTACAGCTACCCGAACACTGAAGCTTTCTTT. This translates into CASSYSYPNTEAFF.

The chain couples TRBV9 to TRBJ2-7, with 10 nucleotides matching TRBD2. The germline V gene encodes CDR1 SGDLS and CDR2 YYNGEE. The CDR3 extends over 16 amino acids. Trimming at V came to 0 bases and at J to 4 bases, leaving 7 bases not matched to a gene. CDR3 amino acids: CASSVEDWTSGYEQYF. CDR3 in DNA: TGTGCCAGCAGCGTAGAGGATTGGACTAGCGGTTACGAGCAGTACTTC.

The table lists this clonotype with many counts. The chain carries TRBV20-1 and TRBJ2-5; maybe TRBD2 (7 bases). There are 15 residues in the CDR3. Germline CDR1 and CDR2: DFQATT and SNEGSKA (reference sequence). The V gene lost 5 bases and the J gene lost 4 bases, with 20 bases spanning the gap. As DNA, the CDR3 is TGCAGTGCTCTGGGGGGAAGGGGGGGCGGAGAGACCCAGTACTTC. It yields the protein CSALGGRGGGETQYF.